Listed below are T cell receptor beta chains from one sample, sequenced in a study of Tregs in tolerant kidney transplant recipients. Some clones are missing from TCRdb's copy, which holds only in-frame ones; the method was immunoSEQ multiplex PCR. This table holds approximately 82,000 clones, approximately 93% found once. Material: CD4+ T cells from blood (PBMCs), obtained 12 months after the transplant. The source is a human patient who received a combined kidney and bone marrow transplant. Some T cells may be graft donor cells. The CDR3 runs from the conserved cysteine through the conserved F or W. D genes are given only for firm matches. Where a row states a size, it is once, few, many or the class of an expanded clone; other rows omit it.

>TRBV6-1|-|TRBD1|TRBJ2-7
CASSLNRGQGVEQYF
TGTGCCAGCAGTCTTAACAGGGGGCAAGGGGTCGAGCAGTACTTC
>TRBV30|-|TRBD2|TRBJ2-1
CAWSFRLAGINEQFF
TGTGCCTGGAGTTTTCGACTAGCGGGCATCAATGAGCAGTTCTTC
>TRBV7-2|-|-|TRBJ1-3
CASSLGAGNTIYF
TGTGCCAGCAGCTTAGGGGCGGGAAACACCATATATTTT
>TRBV13|-|TRBD2|TRBJ2-3
CASSLGLAGGTTSTDTQYF
TGTGCCAGCAGCCTAGGACTAGCGGGGGGAACGACTAGCACAGATACGCAGTATTTT
>TRBV11-3|-|TRBD1|TRBJ2-7
CASSLGQGDIYEQYF
TGTGCCAGCAGCTTGGGACAGGGGGATATTTACGAGCAGTACTTC
>TRBV6-4|-|TRBD1|TRBJ2-2
CASRTDRYTGELFF
TGTGCCAGCAGAACGGACAGGTACACCGGGGAGCTGTTTTTT
>TRBV13|-|-|TRBJ1-2
CASSLVGWGSPNYGYTF
TGTGCCAGCAGCTTAGTGGGGTGGGGCTCGCCTAACTATGGCTACACCTTC
>TRBV29-1|-|-|TRBJ2-7
CSVGGRRTEQYF
TGCAGCGTTGGCGGAAGGAGAACCGAGCAGTACTTC
>TRBV28|-|-|TRBJ1-6
CASSSPGENSPLHF
TGTGCCAGCAGTAGCCCGGGAGAGAATTCACCCCTCCACTTT
>TRBV5-4|-|TRBD2|TRBJ2-1
CASSLAGGYYNEQFF
TGTGCCAGCAGCCTAGCGGGGGGATACTACAATGAGCAGTTCTTC
>TRBV10-3|few|TRBD1|TRBJ1-3
CAISDLTASGTGGNTIYF
TGTGCCATCAGTGACCTTACCGCCTCCGGGACAGGGGGAAACACCATATATTTT
>TRBV6-5|once|-|TRBJ2-7
CASSYGGANYEQYF
TGTGCCAGCAGTTATGGAGGGGCAAACTACGAGCAGTACTTC
>TRBV5-1|once|-|TRBJ1-3
CASSLLGRPSGNTIYF
TGCGCCAGCAGCCTCCTTGGGAGGCCCTCTGGAAACACCATATATTTT
>TRBV7-2|-|-|TRBJ1-1
CASSFQTRAVTDAFF
TGTGCCAGCAGCTTTCAGACCAGGGCGGTTACTGATGCTTTCTTT
>TRBV18|-|-|TRBJ2-1
CASSPPPVINEQFF
TGTGCCAGCTCACCACCTCCGGTTATCAATGAGCAGTTCTTC
>TRBV19|-|TRBD1|TRBJ1-2
CASSLAGGTGVSGYTF
TGTGCCAGTAGTCTGGCTGGCGGGACAGGGGTTTCGGGCTACACCTTC
>TRBV7-2|-|TRBD2|TRBJ2-2
CASSRPTSGRTGELFF
TGTGCCAGCAGCCGCCCGACTAGCGGGAGGACCGGGGAGCTGTTTTTT
>TRBV10-3|-|-|TRBJ2-3
CAISDASEDTQYF
TGTGCCATCAGTGACGCGAGCGAAGATACGCAGTATTTT
>TRBV18|-|TRBD1|TRBJ1-1
CASSPDRDTEAFF
TGTGCCAGCTCACCAGACAGGGACACTGAAGCTTTCTTT
>TRBV10-3|-|-|TRBJ1-1
CAISRTPMNTEAFF
TGTGCCATCAGTCGGACACCTATGAACACTGAAGCTTTCTTT
>TRBV11-3|-|-|TRBJ1-1
CASRGSNTEAFF
TGTGCCAGCAGGGGCTCGAACACTGAAGCTTTCTTT
>TRBV15|-|TRBD2|TRBJ2-5
CATSTRAGLETQYF
TGTGCCACCAGCACCAGAGCGGGATTAGAGACCCAGTACTTC
>TRBV5-6|-|TRBD1|TRBJ1-2
CASNPLTGGANYGYTF
TGTGCCAGCAACCCCTTGACAGGGGGTGCTAACTATGGCTACACCTTC
>TRBV7-6|-|TRBD1|TRBJ2-2
CASSLETGDTGELFF
TGTGCCAGCAGCTTAGAAACAGGGGACACCGGGGAGCTGTTTTTT
>TRBV6-5|-|TRBD1|TRBJ1-1
CASSHTGGTEAFF
TGTGCCAGCAGCCATACAGGGGGCACTGAAGCTTTCTTT
>TRBV28|-|TRBD1|TRBJ2-4
CASSFLGGEAKNIQYF
TGTGCCAGCAGTTTTTTAGGGGGCGAAGCCAAAAACATTCAGTACTTC
>TRBV19|-|TRBD1|TRBJ1-1
CASTTTGGLPEAFF
TGTGCCAGTACCACGACAGGGGGCTTGCCTGAAGCTTTCTTT
>TRBV5-8|-|-|TRBJ1-2
CASSVTGTRYGYTF
TGTGCCAGCAGCGTAACAGGGACACGTTATGGCTACACCTTC
>TRBV25-1|-|-|TRBJ1-2
CASSEKLITGGYTF
TGTGCCAGCAGTGAAAAACTTATTACGGGGGGCTACACCTTC
>TRBV5-1|-|TRBD1|TRBJ2-3
CASTRSRGTGGTDTQYF
TGCGCCAGCACCCGATCCCGCGGGACAGGGGGCACAGATACGCAGTATTTT
>TRBV18|-|TRBD1|TRBJ2-4
CASSPPGQLAKNIQYF
TGTGCCAGCTCACCACCGGGACAGCTAGCCAAAAACATTCAGTACTTC
>TRBV5-1|-|TRBD2|TRBJ2-2
CATQPRTSGGGTGELFF
TGCGCCACCCAGCCTCGAACTAGCGGGGGCGGCACCGGGGAGCTGTTTTTT
>TRBV7-8|-|TRBD2|TRBJ2-7
CASSLIAGGRNEQYF
TGTGCCAGCAGCCTGATAGCGGGAGGGCGGAACGAGCAGTACTTC
>TRBV7-3|-|TRBD2|TRBJ2-3
CASSLNGAGVGDTQYF
TGTGCCAGCAGCTTAAATGGGGCGGGAGTGGGAGATACGCAGTATTTT
>TRBV5-4|-|-|TRBJ1-6
CASSPGNSYNSPLHF
TGTGCCAGCAGCCCAGGAAACTCCTATAATTCCCCCCTCCACTTT
>TRBV4-2|-|TRBD1|TRBJ2-1
CASSQDDVQGAGEQFF
TGTGCCAGCAGCCAAGATGATGTACAGGGGGCAGGTGAGCAGTTCTTC
>TRBV2|few|-|TRBJ1-1
CASSKGRTVDEAFF
TGTGCCAGCAGCAAAGGGCGGACAGTAGATGAAGCTTTCTTT
>TRBV14|medium-sized|-|TRBJ1-1
CASSQIRDFGQIMNTEAFF
TGTGCCAGCAGCCAAATTAGGGACTTCGGTCAGATCATGAACACTGAAGCTTTCTTT
>TRBV30|-|-|TRBJ1-1
CAWSVHEGTEAFF
TGTGCCTGGAGTGTACATGAGGGAACTGAAGCTTTCTTT
>TRBV28|-|TRBD2|TRBJ2-7
CASSFEWVAGDYEQYF
TGTGCCAGCAGTTTCGAGTGGGTAGCGGGGGATTACGAGCAGTACTTC
>TRBV5-1|-|-|TRBJ2-2
CASSLAIGELFF
TGCGCCAGCAGCTTGGCCATCGGGGAGCTGTTTTTT
>TRBV29-1|-|TRBD2|TRBJ2-1
CSADRTSGVYNEQFF
TGCAGCGCTGACCGGACTAGCGGGGTATACAATGAGCAGTTCTTC
>TRBV18|-|-|TRBJ2-3
CASSPWRDTDTQYF
TGTGCCAGCTCACCTTGGAGGGACACAGATACGCAGTATTTT
>TRBV15|-|-|TRBJ1-5
CATGLGGEGQPQHF
TGTGCCACCGGGCTGGGGGGAGAGGGTCAGCCCCAGCATTTT